This T cell receptor beta chain was recorded in a study of cytomegalovirus exposure and HLA in healthy donors. The study's findings and limits: In most subjects, TCR beta sequences reportedly gave accurate predictions of HLA-A and HLA-B alleles.

The primer mix had 60 Vbeta and 13 Jbeta primers. The data were produced by immunoSEQ multiplex PCR, yet TCRdb's version contains in-frame clones alone and is incomplete. The sample carries about 160,000 clones, almost 80% recorded once. As for this clone: Antigen unknown.

CDR3 length: 15 amino acids. The V gene's germline CDR1 is LNHDA and CDR2 SQIVND (reference sequence). V lost 6 bases, J lost 4 bases, and 17 bases lay in between. The sequencing input was PBMCs. This sequence was found in a woman aged 45-59 years in good health and CMV-seronegative. This chain joins TRBV19 and TRBJ2-3; tentatively, D is TRBD2 (5 bases). The chain's CDR3 is CASSPLVAGADTQYF. The CDR3 bases are TGTGCCAGTAGCCCCCTAGTGGCGGGTGCAGATACGCAGTATTTT.